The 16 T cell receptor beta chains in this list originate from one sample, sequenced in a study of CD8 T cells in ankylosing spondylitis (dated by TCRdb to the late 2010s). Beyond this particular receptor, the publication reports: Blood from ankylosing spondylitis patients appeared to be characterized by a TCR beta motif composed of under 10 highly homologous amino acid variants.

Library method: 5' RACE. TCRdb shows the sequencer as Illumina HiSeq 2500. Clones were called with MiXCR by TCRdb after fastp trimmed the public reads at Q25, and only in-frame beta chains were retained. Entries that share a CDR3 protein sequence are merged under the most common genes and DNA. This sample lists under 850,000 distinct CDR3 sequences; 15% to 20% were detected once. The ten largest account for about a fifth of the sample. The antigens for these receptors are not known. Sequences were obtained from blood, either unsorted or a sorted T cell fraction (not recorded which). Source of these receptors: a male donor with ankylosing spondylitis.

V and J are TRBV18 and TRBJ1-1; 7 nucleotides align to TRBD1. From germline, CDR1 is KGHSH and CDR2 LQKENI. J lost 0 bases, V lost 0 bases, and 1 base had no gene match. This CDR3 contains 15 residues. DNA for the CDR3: TGTGCCAGCTCACCACCGGGGACAGTGAACACTGAAGCTTTCTTT. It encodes CASSPPGTVNTEAFF.

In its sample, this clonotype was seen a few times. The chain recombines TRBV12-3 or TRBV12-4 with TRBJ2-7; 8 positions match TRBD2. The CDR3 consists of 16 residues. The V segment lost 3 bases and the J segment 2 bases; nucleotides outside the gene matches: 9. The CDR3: CASSLGWLAGPYEQYF. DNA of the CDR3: TGTGCCAGCAGTTTGGGGTGGCTAGCGGGTCCCTACGAGCAGTACTTC.

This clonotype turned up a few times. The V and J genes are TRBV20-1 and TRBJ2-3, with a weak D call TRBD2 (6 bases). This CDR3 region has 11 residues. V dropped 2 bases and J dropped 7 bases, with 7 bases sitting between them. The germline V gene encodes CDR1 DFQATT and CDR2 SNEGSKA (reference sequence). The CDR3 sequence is CSARRDYTQYF. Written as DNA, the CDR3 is TGCAGTGCTAGAAGGGACTATACGCAGTATTTT.

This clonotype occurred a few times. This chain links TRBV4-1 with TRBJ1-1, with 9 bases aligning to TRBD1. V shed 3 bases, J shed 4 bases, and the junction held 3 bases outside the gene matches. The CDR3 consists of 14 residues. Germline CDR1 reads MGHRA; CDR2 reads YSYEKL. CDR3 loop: CASSHTQGATEAFF. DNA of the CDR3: TGCGCCAGCAGCCACACACAGGGGGCCACTGAAGCTTTCTTT.

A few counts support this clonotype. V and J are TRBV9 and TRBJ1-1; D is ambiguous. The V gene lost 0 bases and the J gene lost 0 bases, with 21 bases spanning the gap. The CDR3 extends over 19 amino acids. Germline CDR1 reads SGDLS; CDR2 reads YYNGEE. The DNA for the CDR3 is TGTGCCAGCAGCGTAGCCCCATTCGACGGGAACGTTATGAACACTGAAGCTTTCTTT. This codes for CASSVAPFDGNVMNTEAFF. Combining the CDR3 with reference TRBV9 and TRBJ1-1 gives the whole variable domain DSGVTQTPKHLITATGQRVTLRCSPRSGDLSVYWYQQSLDQGLQFLIQYYNGEERAKGNILERFSAQQFPDLHSELNLSSLELGDSALYFCASSVAPFDGNVMNTEAFFGQGTRLTVV.

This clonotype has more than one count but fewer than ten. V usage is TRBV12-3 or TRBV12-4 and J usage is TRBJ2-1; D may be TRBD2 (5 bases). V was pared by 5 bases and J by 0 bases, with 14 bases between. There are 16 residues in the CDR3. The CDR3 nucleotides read TGTGCCAGCAGTCCGATCGGGGTAAGCTCCTACAATGAGCAGTTCTTC. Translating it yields CASSPIGVSSYNEQFF.

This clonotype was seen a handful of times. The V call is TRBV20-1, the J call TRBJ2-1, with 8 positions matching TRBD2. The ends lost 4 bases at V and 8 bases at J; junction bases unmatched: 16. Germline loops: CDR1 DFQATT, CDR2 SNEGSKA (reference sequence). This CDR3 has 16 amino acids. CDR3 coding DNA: TGCAGTGCTACTTCAACCGGGACTAGAGGGTCGGATGAGCAGTTCTTC. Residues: CSATSTGTRGSDEQFF.

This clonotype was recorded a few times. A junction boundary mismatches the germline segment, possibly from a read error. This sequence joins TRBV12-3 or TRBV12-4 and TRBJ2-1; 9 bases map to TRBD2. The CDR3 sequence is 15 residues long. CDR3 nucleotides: TGTGCCAGCAGGATACTAGCGGGTTCCTCCAATGAGCAGTTCTTC. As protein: CASRILAGSSNEQFF.

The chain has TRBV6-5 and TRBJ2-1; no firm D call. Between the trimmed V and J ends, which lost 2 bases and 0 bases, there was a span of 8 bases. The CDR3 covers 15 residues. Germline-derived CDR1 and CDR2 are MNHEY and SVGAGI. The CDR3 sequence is CASSYGSSSYNEQFF. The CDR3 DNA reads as TGTGCCAGCAGTTACGGCTCCAGCTCCTACAATGAGCAGTTCTTC.

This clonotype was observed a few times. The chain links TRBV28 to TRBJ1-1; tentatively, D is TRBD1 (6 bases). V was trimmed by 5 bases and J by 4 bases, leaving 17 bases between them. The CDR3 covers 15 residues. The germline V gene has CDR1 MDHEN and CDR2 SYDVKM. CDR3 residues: CASSIPLGGATEAFF. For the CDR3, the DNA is TGTGCCAGCAGTATCCCCCTCGGGGGGGCCACTGAAGCTTTCTTT.

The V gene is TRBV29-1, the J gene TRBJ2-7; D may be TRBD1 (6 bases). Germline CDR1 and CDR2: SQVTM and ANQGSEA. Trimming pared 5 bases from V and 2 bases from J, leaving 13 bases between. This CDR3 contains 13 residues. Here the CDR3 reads CSVYRTDTYEQYF. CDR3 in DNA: TGCAGCGTTTACCGGACAGATACCTACGAGCAGTACTTC.

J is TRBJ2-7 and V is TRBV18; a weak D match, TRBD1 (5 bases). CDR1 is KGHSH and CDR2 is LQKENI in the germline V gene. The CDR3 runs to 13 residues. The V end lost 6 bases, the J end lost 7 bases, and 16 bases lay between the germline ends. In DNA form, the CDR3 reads TGTGCCAGCTCCTCCTTTCAGGGTGATGAGCAGTACTTC. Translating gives CASSSFQGDEQYF.

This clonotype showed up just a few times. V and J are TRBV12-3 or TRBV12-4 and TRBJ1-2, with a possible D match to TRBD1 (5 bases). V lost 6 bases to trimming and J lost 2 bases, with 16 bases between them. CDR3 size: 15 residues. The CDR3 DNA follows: TGTGCCAGCAGCCGAACCGGGACCTCAAACTATGGCTACACCTTC. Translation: CASSRTGTSNYGYTF.

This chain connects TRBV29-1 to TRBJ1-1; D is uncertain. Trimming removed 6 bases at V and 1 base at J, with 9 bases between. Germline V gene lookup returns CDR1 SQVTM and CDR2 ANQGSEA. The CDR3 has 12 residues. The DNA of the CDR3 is TGCAGCGTGGCGCCGGAGAACACTGAAGCTTTCTTT. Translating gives CSVAPENTEAFF.

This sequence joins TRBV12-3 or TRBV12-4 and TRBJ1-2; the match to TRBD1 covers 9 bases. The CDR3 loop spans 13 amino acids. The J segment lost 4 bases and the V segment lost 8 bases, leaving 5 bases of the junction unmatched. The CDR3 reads CASLGTGIYGYTF. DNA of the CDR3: TGTGCCAGCCTGGGGACAGGGATCTATGGCTACACCTTC.

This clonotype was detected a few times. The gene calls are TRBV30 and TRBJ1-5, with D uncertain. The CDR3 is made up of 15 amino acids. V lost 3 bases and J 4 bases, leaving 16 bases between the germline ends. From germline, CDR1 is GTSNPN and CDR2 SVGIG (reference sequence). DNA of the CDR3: TGTGCCTGGAGCGCCAGCGGGGATTGGAATCAGCCCCAGCATTTT. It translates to CAWSASGDWNQPQHF.